One sample yielded the 21 T cell receptor beta chains listed below, sequenced in a study of glioma-infiltrating T cells. Using RNA template, CDR3s of TCR alpha and beta were amplified with iRepertoire arm-PCR. TCRdb processed the multiplex PCR reads anew with MiXCR; each CDR3 protein has one entry. The sample lists roughly 200,000 distinct CDR3 sequences, about 47% occurring once. The sequenced sample was glioma tissue, nonneoplastic brain tissue, or PBMCs (not recorded which). The receptors shown here come from a human donor with low-grade glioma or glioblastoma, undergoing nonglioma brain surgery, or in good health (not recorded which).

The chain has TRBV19 and TRBJ2-1, with no clear D. Germline values: CDR1 LNHDA, CDR2 SQIVND (reference sequence). The CDR3 sequence is 15 residues long. V dropped 8 bases and J dropped 0 bases, with 14 bases sitting between them. CDR3 in amino acids: CASSPDWSSYNEQFF. DNA for the CDR3: TGTGCCAGTTCGCCTGACTGGAGCTCCTACAATGAGCAGTTCTTC.

Worth noting for this clonotype: A much more abundant neighbour one base away suggests this may be a read error. The V gene is TRBV20-1, the J gene TRBJ2-7; D call uncertain. Germline CDR1 DFQATT, CDR2 SNEGSKA (reference sequence). CDR3 length equals 14 residues. CDR3 nucleotide sequence: TGCGGTGTTACCCGAGGCGGCGAGACCTACGAGCAGTACTTC. Encoded protein: CGVTRGGETYEQYF.

The CDR3 DNA is TGCAGTGCTAGCATAACCGGGACAGGGGGAACCGGGGAGCTGTTTTTT. Its translation: CSASITGTGGTGELFF. The J gene is TRBJ2-2, the V gene TRBV20-1, with 11 nucleotides matching TRBD1. V trimming: 3 bases; J trimming: 5 bases; junction bases outside the gene matches: 8. Germline V gene sequence: CDR1 DFQATT, CDR2 SNEGSKA (reference sequence). The CDR3 totals 16 residues.

This clonotype was found many times. The chain uses TRBV6-1 and TRBJ2-1; D uncertain. This CDR3 is built from 19 residues. CDR1 is MNHNS and CDR2 is SASEGT in the germline V gene. V lost 6 bases to trimming and J lost 0 bases, with 24 bases between them. The CDR3 DNA is TGTGCCAGCAGCCGCGTAGTGTCCCTTTTGTCGAGCTCCTACAATGAGCAGTTCTTC. Amino acids: CASSRVVSLLSSSYNEQFF.

The sample holds one count of this clonotype. This could be a read error, since a much larger clone is one nucleotide away. J is TRBJ2-7 and V is TRBV28; TRBD1 aligns across 9 bases. The CDR3 has 15 residues. Trimming took 3 bases from V and 4 from J; bases not matched to a gene: 7. CDR1 MDHEN and CDR2 SYDVKM come from the germline V gene. The CDR3 region has the DNA TGTGCCAGCAGTTTGACATCGGGACAGGGATACGAGCAGTACTTC. It yields the protein CASSLTSGQGYEQYF.

This clonotype occurred once. V usage is TRBV15 and J usage is TRBJ2-5; 7 bases fit TRBD2. CDR1 is LNHNV and CDR2 is YYDKDF in the germline V gene (reference sequence). CDR3 length: 15 amino acids. Trimming removed 3 bases from V and 5 bases from J; junction bases left unmatched: 9. The CDR3 reads CATSSSRTSGETQYF. CDR3 sequence (DNA): TGTGCCACCAGCAGCTCCCGGACTAGTGGGGAGACCCAGTACTTC.

On this clonotype: One end of the junction does not line up with germline, which may come from a read error. The V and J genes are TRBV20-1 and TRBJ2-7; D remains ambiguous. This CDR3 is 13 amino acids long. CDR1 and CDR2 (germline): DFQATT, SNEGSKA (reference sequence). CDR3 bases: TGCAGTGCTAGAGACAGTCGGCGCTACGGGCAGTACTTC. This codes for CSARDSRRYGQYF.

About this clonotype itself: This could be a read error, since a much larger clone is one nucleotide away. The chain joins TRBV24-1 to TRBJ2-3; D possibly corresponds to TRBD2 (5 bases). Germline CDR1 is KGHDR and CDR2 is SFDVKD. This CDR3 has 15 residues. CDR3 loop: CATGEGDYSTDTQYF. The CDR3 DNA reads TGTGCCACCGGTGAGGGAGACTATTCCACAGATACGCAGTATTTT.

The rearrangement uses TRBV3-1 and TRBJ2-1, with 10 bases identical to TRBD2. The CDR3 loop spans 15 amino acids. V lost 0 bases and J lost 6; bases outside the gene matches: 2. Germline V gene data show CDR1 as LGHDT and CDR2 as YNNKEL (reference sequence). CDR3 residues: CASSQDASGGNEQFF. The CDR3 DNA sequence: TGTGCCAGCAGCCAAGACGCTAGCGGGGGCAATGAGCAGTTCTTC.

This clonotype was observed many times. The genes are TRBV20-1 and TRBJ2-7; no definite D call. Germline CDR1 is DFQATT and CDR2 is SNEGSKA (reference sequence). The CDR3 extends over 14 amino acids. Trimming removed 2 bases from V and 2 bases from J, with 13 bases in between. The CDR3: CSARSPRSTYEQYF. The CDR3 region has the DNA TGCAGTGCTAGATCACCCCGGTCGACCTACGAGCAGTACTTC.

A note on this clonotype: Just one base apart from a much larger clone, this may be a read error. The V call is TRBV28, the J call TRBJ2-7, with 8 bases matching TRBD1. Germline V gene lookup returns CDR1 MDHEN and CDR2 SYDVKM. CDR3 length: 13 residues. Germline trimming cut 6 bases from V and 7 bases from J; bases unmatched to any gene: 8. For the CDR3, the DNA is TGTGCCAGCAGACAGGGGGTAATGGGGGAGCAGTACTTC. This gives the protein CASRQGVMGEQYF.

The rearrangement joins TRBV29-1 to TRBJ2-3; D could derive from TRBD1 or TRBD2 (7 bases each). CDR1 is SQVTM and CDR2 is ANQGSEA in the germline V gene. The CDR3 is 13 residues long. The ends were cut back, 6 bases at V and 4 bases at J, with 14 bases in the middle. The CDR3 reads CSVETGRADTQYF. As DNA, the CDR3 is TGCAGCGTGGAGACAGGGAGGGCAGATACGCAGTATTTT.

This clonotype was picked up many times. The chain carries TRBV12-3 or TRBV12-4 and TRBJ1-1; the match to TRBD1 covers 8 bases. The CDR3 has 14 residues. V lost 5 bases, J lost 4 bases, and 6 bases stayed unmatched. The CDR3, as DNA: TGTGCCAGCAGTGCAGGGGGCAGGGTCACTGAAGCTTTCTTT. Translating gives CASSAGGRVTEAFF.

This clonotype has at least ten counts. V and J are TRBV20-1 and TRBJ2-1, with 7 positions matching TRBD2. The CDR3 contains 15 residues. Germline V gives CDR1 DFQATT, CDR2 SNEGSKA (reference sequence). With V trimmed by 6 bases and J by 0 bases, 8 bases remained unmatched. This CDR3 is CSAPKRDLSYNEQFF. CDR3 nucleotides: TGCAGTGCCCCTAAGCGGGACCTCTCCTACAATGAGCAGTTCTTC.

In regard to this clonotype: An end of the junction does not agree with germline; a read error may underlie this. The rearrangement uses TRBV28 and TRBJ1-3; D uncertain. CDR1 is MDHEN and CDR2 is SYDVKM in the germline V gene. The CDR3 contains 16 residues. The CDR3 spells CASSFRQYYSRNTIYF. Here the CDR3 DNA reads TGTGCCAGCAGTTTCCGGCAGTATTACTCTCGAAACACCATATATTTT.

This clonotype is termed medium-sized (0.01 to 0.1%). The chain recombines TRBV15 with TRBJ2-3; weak D call: TRBD2 (5 bases). Deletions cut 0 bases from V and 6 bases from J, with 10 bases between. The CDR3 is 14 amino acids. In germline, CDR1 is LNHNV, CDR2 YYDKDF (reference sequence). CDR3 bases: TGTGCCACCAGCAGAGAAGAGGGCGGGGATACGCAGTATTTT. It codes for CATSREEGGDTQYF.

The J gene is TRBJ2-7, the V gene TRBV28; 10 bases line up with TRBD1. This CDR3 has 18 residues. V lost 5 bases, J lost 4 bases, and 17 bases stayed unmatched. Germline V gives CDR1 MDHEN, CDR2 SYDVKM. CDR3 protein: CASSPMGMGTGVEYEQYF. The CDR3 bases are TGTGCCAGCAGTCCCATGGGGATGGGGACAGGGGTAGAGTACGAGCAGTACTTC.

The V gene is TRBV2, the J gene TRBJ1-1, with unresolved D. Germline CDR1 and CDR2: SNHLY and FYNNEI. The V end was cut by 9 bases, the J end by 11 bases, with 16 bases between. The CDR3 contains 11 residues. The CDR3 DNA sequence: TGTGCCAGTAGCCCGGAGCCGGTGGCTTTCTTT. This sequence encodes CASSPEPVAFF.

V is TRBV12-3 or TRBV12-4 and J is TRBJ2-5; D unclear. The CDR3 runs to 13 residues. The germline V and J ends were trimmed by 4 bases and 2 bases, with 8 bases remaining between them. DNA of the CDR3: TGTGCCAGCAGTTCACACTTACAAGAGACCCAGTACTTC. This codes for CASSSHLQETQYF.

This clonotype was seen many times. CDR3 in amino acids: CASSLGRIAYEQYF. CDR3 coding DNA: TGTGCCAGCAGCCTTGGTCGGATCGCCTACGAGCAGTACTTC. J is TRBJ2-7 and V is TRBV27, with D uncertain. Germline loops: CDR1 MNHEY, CDR2 SMNVEV (reference sequence). V dropped 6 bases and J dropped 2 bases, with 14 bases sitting between them. There are 14 residues in the CDR3.

Notes on this clonotype: This may stem from a read error, because a much larger clone lies one nucleotide away. The chain recombines TRBV28 with TRBJ1-6; possibly TRBD1 for D (5 bases). Per germline, CDR1 MDHEN and CDR2 SYDVKM. The CDR3 totals 15 residues. Trimming took off 9 bases at V and 6 bases at J, with 18 bases between the two ends. The CDR3 coding sequence is TGTGCCAGAAGCACATGGGGCTCTCGTAATTCACCCCTCCACTTT. This translates into CARSTWGSRNSPLHF.